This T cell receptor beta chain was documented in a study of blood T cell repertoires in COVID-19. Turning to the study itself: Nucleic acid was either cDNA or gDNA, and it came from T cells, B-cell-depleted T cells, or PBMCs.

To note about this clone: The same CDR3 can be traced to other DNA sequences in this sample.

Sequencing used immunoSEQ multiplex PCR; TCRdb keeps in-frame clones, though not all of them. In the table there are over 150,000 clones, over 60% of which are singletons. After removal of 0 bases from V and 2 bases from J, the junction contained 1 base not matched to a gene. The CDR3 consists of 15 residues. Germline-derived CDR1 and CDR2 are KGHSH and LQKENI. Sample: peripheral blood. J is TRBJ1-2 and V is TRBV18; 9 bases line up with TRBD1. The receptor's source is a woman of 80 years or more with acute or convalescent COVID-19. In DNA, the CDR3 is TGTGCCAGCTCACCACCCGGGACAGGGAACTATGGCTACACCTTC. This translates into CASSPPGTGNYGYTF.